What follows are 26 T cell receptor beta chains derived from one specimen sequenced in a study of blood T cells in healthy people across ages. With a J-beta primer mix and a sample-barcoded 5' primer, a second PCR ran about 7 to 12 cycles. MiXCR, applied by TCRdb to the 5' RACE reads, yields one record per CDR3 protein. This table has approximately 780,000 distinct CDR3 sequences, roughly 25% appearing once. These same data were also listed under a study on T cells of mothers and their children.

Sequenced: blood. The receptors shown here come from a boy aged 10-17 years in good health.

This clonotype was seen a handful of times. The rearrangement joins TRBV5-1 to TRBJ2-2; D is possibly TRBD2 (5 bases). Germline values: CDR1 SGHRS, CDR2 YFSETQ. V lost 0 bases and J lost 0, with 9 bases in between. The CDR3 length is 16 residues. CDR3 nucleotide sequence: TGCGCCAGCAGCTTGGCTAGGACTGCGAACACCGGGGAGCTGTTTTTT. This gives the protein CASSLARTANTGELFF.

This chain uses TRBV5-1 with TRBJ2-6; D is unclear. CDR3 length: 16 amino acids. V lost 0 bases and J lost 1, with 8 bases in between. Germline CDR1 is SGHRS and CDR2 is YFSETQ. CDR3 nucleotide sequence: TGCGCCAGCAGCTTGGCGGCGAGGTCTGGGGCCAACGTCCTGACTTTC. Translation: CASSLAARSGANVLTF.

The V gene is TRBV10-2, the J gene TRBJ2-2, with a tentative D call TRBD2 (5 bases). CDR1 is WSHSY and CDR2 is SAAADI in the germline V gene. This CDR3 contains 13 residues. V lost 11 bases, J lost 7 bases, and 17 bases lay in between. The CDR3 nucleotides are TGCGCCTCCCGGCCGGCCGGGAACGGGGAGCTGTTTTTT. It encodes CASRPAGNGELFF.

This clonotype has only a few counts. This chain joins TRBV6-6 and TRBJ2-7; no firm D call. The germline CDR1 and CDR2 sequences are MNHNY and SVGAGI (reference sequence). Trimming stripped 5 bases from V and 5 bases from J, with 13 bases between. The CDR3 length is 13 residues. The DNA of the CDR3 is TGTGCCAGCAGTCCCCCGGGCTTCCACGAGCAGTACTTC. This gives the protein CASSPPGFHEQYF.

The chain uses TRBV4-1 and TRBJ2-1; possible D gene TRBD2, 5 bases. The V gene lost 6 bases and the J gene lost 4 bases, with 13 bases spanning the gap. The CDR3 runs 14 residues. Germline lookup yields CDR1 MGHRA and CDR2 YSYEKL. The chain's CDR3 is CASRPKTGYNEQFF. CDR3 in DNA: TGCGCCAGCAGACCGAAAACGGGGTACAATGAGCAGTTCTTC.

The V call is TRBV5-6, the J call TRBJ1-2, with a possible D match to TRBD1 (5 bases). The CDR3 loop spans 12 amino acids. Germline-derived CDR1 and CDR2 are SGHDT and YYEEEE. The V end lost 2 bases, the J end lost 7 bases, and 9 bases lay between the germline ends. CDR3 amino acids: CASSFRVVGYTF. DNA of the CDR3: TGTGCCAGCAGCTTCAGGGTGGTTGGCTACACCTTC.

The chain is built from TRBV4-1 and TRBJ2-1; D not certain. Trimming took 0 bases from V and 4 from J, leaving 7 bases between them. Germline V gives CDR1 MGHRA, CDR2 YSYEKL. The CDR3 has 14 residues. The CDR3 bases are TGCGCCAGCAGCCAAGAGGACGGATACAATGAGCAGTTCTTC. This translates into CASSQEDGYNEQFF.

This clonotype was recorded once. Just one base apart from a much larger clone, this may be a read error. The V call is TRBV20-1, the J call TRBJ2-5; D may be TRBD1 or TRBD2 (5 bases each). Germline V gives CDR1 DFQATT, CDR2 SNEGSKA (reference sequence). The CDR3 is 13 residues long. CDR3 region: CSKTGTRGRTQYF. DNA of the CDR3: TGCAGCAAGACCGGGACCCGGGGCCGGACCCAGTACTTC.

The V gene is TRBV7-6, the J gene TRBJ1-2; 7 nucleotides line up with TRBD1. Germline CDR1 reads SGHVS; CDR2 reads FNYEAQ. The length of the CDR3 is 14 residues. The V and J ends lost 5 bases and 4 bases, in that order; junction bases with no gene match: 7. The CDR3 reads CASSPPGQPYGYTF. CDR3 bases: TGTGCCAGCAGCCCCCCGGGACAGCCCTATGGCTACACCTTC.

This clonotype was counted a few times. The rearrangement uses TRBV25-1 and TRBJ2-5; weak D call: TRBD1 (6 bases). V lost 2 bases to trimming and J lost 9 bases, with 13 bases between them. The CDR3 covers 13 residues. CDR1 and CDR2 (germline): MGHDK, SYGVNS. The CDR3 spells CASSEGQPGSQYF. Written as DNA, the CDR3 is TGTGCCAGCAGTGAAGGACAGCCGGGGTCCCAGTACTTC.

This sequence joins TRBV20-1 and TRBJ2-5, with D maybe TRBD2 (5 bases). The J call may not be correct, given that the DNA end is closer to TRBJ2-1. Germline CDR1 and CDR2: DFQATT and SNEGSKA (reference sequence). The CDR3 spans 17 residues. CDR3 sequence reads: CSARPTLLLSGGDEQFF. In DNA form, the CDR3 reads TGCAGTGCTAGACCTACTCTACTCCTTTCTGGAGGCGATGAGCAGTTCTTC.

V is TRBV29-1 and J is TRBJ1-1, with TRBD1 identical over 12 bases. This CDR3 is built from 14 residues. Germline CDR1 SQVTM, CDR2 ANQGSEA. After removal of 3 bases from V and 8 bases from J, the junction contained 7 bases not matched to a gene. The DNA for the CDR3 is TGCAGCGTTGACGTTACCGGGACAGGGGGCGAAGCTTTCTTT. Its protein product is CSVDVTGTGGEAFF.

This clonotype was seen only a few times. The chain couples TRBV9 to TRBJ2-2; no firm D call. CDR3 length: 16 residues. Germline V gene sequence: CDR1 SGDLS, CDR2 YYNGEE. Trimming left V 1 base short and J 2 bases short, with 12 bases between. CDR3: CASSVRGWGNTGELFF. In nucleotides, the CDR3 is TGTGCCAGCAGCGTAAGAGGATGGGGTAACACCGGGGAGCTGTTTTTT.

V and J are TRBV7-9 and TRBJ2-3, with a weak D call TRBD1 (7 bases). V was pared by 0 bases and J by 0 bases, with 16 bases between. CDR3 length: 18 residues. Germline CDR1 and CDR2: SEHNR and FQNEAQ (reference sequence). In nucleotides, the CDR3 is TGTGCCAGCAGCTTAGCTTCGGGGGACAGCTTTAGCACAGATACGCAGTATTTT. This codes for CASSLASGDSFSTDTQYF.

This clonotype was seen just once. The V and J genes are TRBV28 and TRBJ1-4, with 7 bases that match TRBD1. V gave up 5 bases and J gave up 6 bases; unmatched junction bases: 12. The CDR3 runs 16 residues. Germline V gives CDR1 MDHEN, CDR2 SYDVKM. Here the CDR3 reads CASSPLLTGDDEKLFF. The CDR3 nucleotides are TGTGCCAGCAGTCCATTGCTCACAGGGGATGATGAAAAACTGTTTTTT.

The V call is TRBV5-1, the J call TRBJ2-2; D is undetermined. CDR3 length: 16 amino acids. Germline V CDR1 and CDR2: SGHRS, YFSETQ. V lost 0 bases to trimming and J lost 12 bases, with 21 bases between them. The CDR3 here is CASSLAGRTNTRKLFF. CDR3 nucleotides: TGCGCCAGCAGCTTGGCCGGAAGAACGAACACCAGGAAGCTGTTTTTT.

This clonotype has more than one count but fewer than ten. The chain employs TRBV9 and TRBJ1-1; D gene unclear. The germline CDR1 and CDR2 sequences are SGDLS and YYNGEE. CDR3 size: 14 residues. The V and J ends lost 0 bases and 5 bases respectively, with 11 bases between them. The CDR3 nucleotides are TGTGCCAGCAGCGTAGCTTTGGGTGGAACTGAAGCTTTCTTT. This sequence encodes CASSVALGGTEAFF. The full variable domain, its missing parts supplied by reference TRBV9 and TRBJ1-1, is DSGVTQTPKHLITATGQRVTLRCSPRSGDLSVYWYQQSLDQGLQFLIQYYNGEERAKGNILERFSAQQFPDLHSELNLSSLELGDSALYFCASSVALGGTEAFFGQGTRLTVV.

J is TRBJ2-5 and V is TRBV11-3, with 7 bases aligning to TRBD1. The germline gives CDR1 SGHNT, CDR2 YENEEA. The J segment lost 5 bases and the V segment lost 7 bases, leaving 19 bases of the junction unmatched. The CDR3 runs 17 residues. The CDR3 loop reads CASTLQGDSRSHETQYF. The DNA of the CDR3 is TGTGCCAGCACGCTTCAGGGGGATTCGCGGTCCCACGAGACCCAGTACTTC.

The chain couples TRBV10-3 to TRBJ2-7, with TRBD1 matching 7 bases. V shed 6 bases and J 1 base; nucleotides not matched to a gene: 9. The CDR3 sequence is 15 residues long. Germline lookup yields CDR1 ENHRY and CDR2 SYGVKD. CDR3: CAISEGAQKSYEQYF. The CDR3 nucleotides read TGTGCCATCAGCGAGGGGGCACAAAAATCCTACGAGCAGTACTTC.

With regard to this clonotype: One end of the junction fails to match germline, which may point to a read error. The chain is built from TRBV20-1 and TRBJ2-7; 13 bases map to TRBD2. CDR3 length equals 17 residues. Germline V gene data show CDR1 as DFQATT and CDR2 as SNEGSKA (reference sequence). For the CDR3, the DNA is TGCAGTGCTAGAGGGCCGGGACTAGCGGGGAGCTCCTACGAGCAGCACTTC. Its translation: CSARGPGLAGSSYEQHF.

The chain is built from TRBV7-9 and TRBJ2-2; 11 nucleotides agree with TRBD2. Germline trimming cut 3 bases from V and 4 bases from J; bases unmatched to any gene: 4. The CDR3 extends over 16 amino acids. Germline CDR1 SEHNR, CDR2 FQNEAQ (reference sequence). The CDR3 loop reads CASSLTSGDVTGELFF. CDR3 nucleotides: TGTGCCAGCAGCTTGACTAGCGGGGACGTCACCGGGGAGCTGTTTTTT.

In this sample, this clonotype turned up a few times. Compared with germline, one end of the junction differs, possibly owing to a read error. The chain recombines TRBV12-3 or TRBV12-4 with TRBJ2-2, with a tentative D call TRBD1 (6 bases). This CDR3 spans 13 amino acids. CDR3 sequence reads: CASSAQGPGERFF. DNA for the CDR3: TGTGCCAGCAGTGCACAGGGTCCCGGGGAGCGGTTCTTT.

This clonotype was seen a few times. The CDR3 reads CASSVGSASSYEQYF. The CDR3 DNA sequence: TGTGCCAGCAGCGTAGGGTCTGCTTCCTCCTACGAGCAGTACTTC. The rearrangement links TRBV9 to TRBJ2-7; D gene ambiguous. Germline assignment: CDR1 SGDLS and CDR2 YYNGEE. Trimming shortened V by 0 bases and J by 0 bases, and 10 bases separated the two germline ends. This CDR3 comprises 15 residues. Looking up the rest from reference TRBV9 and TRBJ2-7 gives the full variable domain: DSGVTQTPKHLITATGQRVTLRCSPRSGDLSVYWYQQSLDQGLQFLIQYYNGEERAKGNILERFSAQQFPDLHSELNLSSLELGDSALYFCASSVGSASSYEQYFGPGTRLTVT.

V gene TRBV3-1 combines with J gene TRBJ2-5, with 8 nucleotides matching TRBD2. The end of the DNA is better explained by TRBJ2-7, so the J call may be wrong. The CDR3 is 16 residues long. Germline CDR1 and CDR2: LGHDT and YNNKEL (reference sequence). The CDR3 loop reads CASSFRRSGGLYEQYF. Written as DNA, the CDR3 is TGTGCCAGCAGCTTCCGGAGGAGCGGGGGCCTCTACGAGCAGTACTTC.

The table lists this clonotype with many counts. CDR3 sequence reads: CASSAGGHQETQYF. In nucleotides, the CDR3 is TGTGCCAGCAGCGCAGGGGGACATCAAGAGACCCAGTACTTC. V usage is TRBV7-3 and J usage is TRBJ2-5; TRBD1 aligns across 7 bases. The V segment lost 5 bases and the J segment 2 bases; nucleotides outside the gene matches: 5. The CDR3 runs 14 residues. Germline V lookup: CDR1 SGHTA, CDR2 FQGTGA. The variable domain in full, completed from reference TRBV7-3 and TRBJ2-5, reads GAGVSQTPSNKVTEKGKYVELRCDPISGHTALYWYRQSLGQGPEFLIYFQGTGAADDSGLPNDRFFAVRPEGSVSTLKIQRTERGDSAVYLCASSAGGHQETQYFGPGTRLLVL.

This clonotype has only a few counts. This rearrangement joins TRBV5-1 to TRBJ2-5, with 11 bases matching TRBD2. This CDR3 spans 16 amino acids. V gave up 4 bases and J gave up 1 base; unmatched junction bases: 6. Germline loops: CDR1 SGHRS, CDR2 YFSETQ. The CDR3: CASSTGGLAGQETQYF. The CDR3 bases are TGCGCCAGCAGCACCGGCGGACTAGCGGGCCAAGAGACCCAGTACTTC.